This T cell receptor beta chain was sequenced for a study of shared clonotypes between healthy human individuals (dated by TCRdb to the early 2020s). The study in broad terms: A few men and two women, aged 18 to 49 years, made up the cohort. Libraries were prepared and TCR repertoires were sequenced by different laboratories using diverse techniques, in order to increase sequencing depth and limit assay-specific biases. For each donor, CD4 naive and CD4 memory were each run on three plates, CD8 naive on two plates, and CD8 memory on one plate. Leukapheresis yielded between about 0.85 and 9.5 billion PBMCs per donor. To estimate repertoire size and how much clonotypes are shared between individuals, the study performed deep sequencing of blood TCR repertoires from a handful of healthy adults.

For the CD8 naive samples, CD45RO-negative cells were positively selected for CCR7, yielding a CD45RA+CCR7+ population from which TemRA cells were excluded. The donors were healthy, HIV-negative adults with no recently reported acute infections or vaccinations. Only Caucasian adults living in Nashville, Tennessee, USA were represented among the donors. After blood collection by leukapheresis, PBMCs were isolated using Ficoll-Histopaque density gradient centrifugation and then cryopreserved in the vapor phase of liquid nitrogen. Analytical flow cytometry was used to check the purity and quantity of each magnetically sorted T cell population. Genomic DNA was isolated from every sorted fraction and measured by UV absorbance on a Nanodrop 2000c. Notes on this clone: This clone's antigen is unknown. No base-level quality is on record; no much larger clone is a single base apart.

Using the deep immunoSEQ assay, multiplex PCR amplified TCR CDR3 regions from genomic DNA. For each cell subset, the extracted genomic DNA was distributed evenly across all wells of several immunoSEQ 96-well plates, and each plate served as one replicate. For sorted subsets, 150 to 250 ng genomic DNA, equal to tens of thousands of T cell genomes, was loaded into each replicate PCR. Purified libraries were quantified with a Qubit 3.0 fluorometer, sized on a Bioanalyzer 2100, and re-quantified with the KAPA Library Quantification kit. Every immunoSEQ 96-well plate was sequenced on a dedicated single-read 150-cycle Illumina NextSeq 550 flow cell. The study's own analysis went as follows. Because the immunoSEQ output included only junctional sequences and no quality scores, the filtering could not be the same as the filtering used for full-length reads. Sequences were annotated with PyIR, a Python wrapper for IgBLAST v1.9, using IMGT germline references to assign V/J genes and CDR3. Reads were filtered out if the reads had weak V/J assignments (E-value above 1e-6), no CDR3, stop codons, out-of-frame junctions, or ambiguous translated residues. A V3J clonotype was defined by an identical inferred V gene, J gene, and CDR3 amino acid sequence. To compute the percentage overlap between repertoires, the number of shared unique clonotypes was divided by the size of the smaller repertoire. Repertoire richness was assessed with RTK rarefaction, the Chao1 estimator, and Recon v2.1 estimates of unobserved clonotypes. OLGA was used to compute generation probabilities for all TCRbeta clonotypes that the gDNA method yielded from a handful of donors. The immuneACCESS repertoire file appears here via TCRdb, limited to in-frame rearrangements. These files lack a portion of the clones; in checked studies, under half of the deficit traces to unresolved V genes, and the cause of the others is not known. The V and J calls and clone size are taken from that table; D and trimming were inferred from the DNA. In all, the sample holds 760,000 or so clones, and 96% of those were seen once. The ten largest account for around 0.21% of the sample.

The study at large found these results: Pairwise subsampling led to the expectation that sequencing depth would affect the degree of clonotype sharing among donors. Across a handful of donors, around 5% of naive CD4, approximately 3.5% of naive CD8, approximately 2.5% of memory CD4, and about 0.4% of memory CD8 clonotypes were shared. Larger estimated clonotype richness was generally found for naive subsets than for memory subsets. Because the study included only a small number of donors, the genetic and exposure-history diversity represented was limited. Even with the large sequencing depth, rarefaction of the sorted-subset datasets indicated that sequencing was incomplete. Compared with non-shared clonotypes, the clonotypes found in all four sorted-subset donors had higher generation probabilities. Sampling was restricted to blood, and TCR repertoires in tissues likely differ from the TCR repertoires found in blood.

V loses 8 bases at its end and J loses 3 bases; junction bases beyond the gene matches: 3. CDR1 is given as SEHNR and CDR2 as FQNEAQ, both from the germline V gene (reference sequence). There are 14 amino acids in the CDR3, from cysteine to phenylalanine inclusive. The sequence is cut down to CDR3 DNA, 42 bases in frame from base 1. The material sequenced was naive CD8+ T cells sorted from blood. The cell subset or site label of this sample denotes: CD45RA+CCR7+. The chain is assembled from TRBV7-9 and TRBJ2-2; 10 bases in the junction line up with TRBD2. The sequence came from a man aged 30 to 45 in good health. In nucleotide form, the sequence is TGTGCCAGCTCTAGCGGGAGATACACCGGGGAGCTGTTTTTT. It is translated as CASSSGRYTGELFF.